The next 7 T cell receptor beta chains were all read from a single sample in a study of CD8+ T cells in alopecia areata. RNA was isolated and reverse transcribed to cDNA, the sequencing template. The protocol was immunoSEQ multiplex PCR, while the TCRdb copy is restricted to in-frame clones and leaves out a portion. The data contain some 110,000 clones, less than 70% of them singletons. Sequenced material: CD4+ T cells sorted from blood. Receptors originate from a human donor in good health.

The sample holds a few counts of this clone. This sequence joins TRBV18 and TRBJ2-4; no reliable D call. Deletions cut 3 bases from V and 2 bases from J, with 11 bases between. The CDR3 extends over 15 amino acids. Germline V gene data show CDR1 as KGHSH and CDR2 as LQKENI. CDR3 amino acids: CASSPPGMSKNIQYF. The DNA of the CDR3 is TGTGCCAGCTCACCCCCTGGGATGTCCAAAAACATTCAGTACTTC.

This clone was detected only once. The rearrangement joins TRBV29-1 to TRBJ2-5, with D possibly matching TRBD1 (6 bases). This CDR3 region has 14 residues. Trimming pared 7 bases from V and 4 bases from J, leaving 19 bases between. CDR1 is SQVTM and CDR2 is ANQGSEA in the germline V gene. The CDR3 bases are TGCAGCGGCCTAAAAACAGGGCCCGGAGAGACCCAGTACTTC. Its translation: CSGLKTGPGETQYF. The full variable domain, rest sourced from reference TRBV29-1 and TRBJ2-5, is SAVISQKPSRDICQRGTSLTIQCQVDSQVTMMFWYRQQPGQSLTLIATANQGSEATYESGFVIDKFPISRPNLTFSTLTVSNMSPEDSSIYLCSGLKTGPGETQYFGPGTRLLVL.

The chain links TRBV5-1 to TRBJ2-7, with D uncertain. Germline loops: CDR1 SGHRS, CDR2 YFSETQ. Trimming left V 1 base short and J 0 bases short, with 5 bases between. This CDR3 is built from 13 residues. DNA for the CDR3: TGCGCCAGCAGCTTGCCCAGCTCCTACGAGCAGTACTTC. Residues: CASSLPSSYEQYF.

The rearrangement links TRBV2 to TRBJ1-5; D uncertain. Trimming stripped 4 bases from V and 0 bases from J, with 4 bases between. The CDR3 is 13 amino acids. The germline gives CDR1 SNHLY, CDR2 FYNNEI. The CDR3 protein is CASSGYSNQPQHF. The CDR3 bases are TGTGCCAGCAGTGGGTATAGCAATCAGCCCCAGCATTTT.

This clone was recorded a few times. CDR3 DNA sequence: TGCGCCAGCAGTCTGCGCCCTAGAAATTCACCCCTCCACTTT. Its protein product is CASSLRPRNSPLHF. V and J are TRBV23-1 and TRBJ1-6; D remains unclear. TRBV23-1 is an ORF; its function is uncertain. V was shortened by 4 bases and J by 7 bases, with 11 bases between the two germline ends. The CDR3 extends over 14 amino acids.

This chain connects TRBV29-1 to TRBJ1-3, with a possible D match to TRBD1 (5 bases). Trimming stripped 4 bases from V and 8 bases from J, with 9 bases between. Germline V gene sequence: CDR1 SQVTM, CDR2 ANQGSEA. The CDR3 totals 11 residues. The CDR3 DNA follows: TGCAGCGTTGGCAGGGCGGACACCATATATTTT. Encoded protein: CSVGRADTIYF.

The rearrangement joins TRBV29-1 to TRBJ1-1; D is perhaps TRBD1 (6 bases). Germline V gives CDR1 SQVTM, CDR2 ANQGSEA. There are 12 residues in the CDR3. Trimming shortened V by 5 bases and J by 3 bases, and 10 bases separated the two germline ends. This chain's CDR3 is CSVFRGHTEAFF. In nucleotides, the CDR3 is TGCAGCGTTTTCAGGGGTCACACTGAAGCTTTCTTT. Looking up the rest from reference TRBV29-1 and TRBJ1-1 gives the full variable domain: SAVISQKPSRDICQRGTSLTIQCQVDSQVTMMFWYRQQPGQSLTLIATANQGSEATYESGFVIDKFPISRPNLTFSTLTVSNMSPEDSSIYLCSVFRGHTEAFFGQGTRLTVV.